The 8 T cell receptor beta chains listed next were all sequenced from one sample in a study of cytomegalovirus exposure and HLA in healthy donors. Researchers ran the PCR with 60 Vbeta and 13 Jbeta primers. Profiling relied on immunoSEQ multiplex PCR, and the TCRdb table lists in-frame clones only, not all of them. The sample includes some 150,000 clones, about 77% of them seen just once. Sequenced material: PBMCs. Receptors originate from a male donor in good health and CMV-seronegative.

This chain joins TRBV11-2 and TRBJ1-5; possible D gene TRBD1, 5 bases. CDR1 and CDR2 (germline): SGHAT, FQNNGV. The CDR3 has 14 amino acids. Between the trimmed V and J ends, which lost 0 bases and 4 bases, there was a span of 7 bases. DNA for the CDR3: TGTGCCAGCAGCTTAGACGCAGGGAATCAGCCCCAGCATTTT. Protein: CASSLDAGNQPQHF.

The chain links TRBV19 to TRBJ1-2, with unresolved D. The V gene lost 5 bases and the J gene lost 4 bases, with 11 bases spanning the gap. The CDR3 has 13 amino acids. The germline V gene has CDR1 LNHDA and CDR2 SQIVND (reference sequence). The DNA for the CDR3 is TGTGCCAGTAGTCCTCCGTCTCTCTATGGCTACACCTTC. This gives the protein CASSPPSLYGYTF.

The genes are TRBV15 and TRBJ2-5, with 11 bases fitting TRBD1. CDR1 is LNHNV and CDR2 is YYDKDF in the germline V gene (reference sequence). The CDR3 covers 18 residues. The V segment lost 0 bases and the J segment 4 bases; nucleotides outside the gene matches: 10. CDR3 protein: CATSRERRTGGHRETQYF. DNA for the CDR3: TGTGCCACCAGCAGAGAGAGGAGGACAGGGGGCCATCGAGAGACCCAGTACTTC.

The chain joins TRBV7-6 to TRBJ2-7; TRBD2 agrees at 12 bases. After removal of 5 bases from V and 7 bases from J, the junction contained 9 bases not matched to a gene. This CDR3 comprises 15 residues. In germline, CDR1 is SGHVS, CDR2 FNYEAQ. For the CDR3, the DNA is TGTGCCAGCAGCCCTCGACTAGCGGGAGTTCGGGAGCAGTACTTC. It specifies CASSPRLAGVREQYF.

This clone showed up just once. The CDR3 loop is CASSLKTSGKGQFF. CDR3 in DNA: TGTGCCAGCAGCTTAAAGACTAGCGGGAAGGGGCAGTTCTTC. V gene TRBV7-3 combines with J gene TRBJ2-1; 11 bases line up with TRBD2. Germline V gene sequence: CDR1 SGHTA, CDR2 FQGTGA. This CDR3 region has 14 residues. V was pared by 1 base and J by 12 bases, with 5 bases of the junction left unmatched.

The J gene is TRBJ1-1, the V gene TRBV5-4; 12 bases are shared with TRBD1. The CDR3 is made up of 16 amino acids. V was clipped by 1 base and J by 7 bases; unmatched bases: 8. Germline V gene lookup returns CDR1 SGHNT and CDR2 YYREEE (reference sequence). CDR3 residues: CASSLPRDRGRGEAFF. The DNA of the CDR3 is TGTGCCAGCAGCTTGCCCCGGGACAGGGGGCGGGGTGAAGCTTTCTTT. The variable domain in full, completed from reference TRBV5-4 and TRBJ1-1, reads ETGVTQSPTHLIKTRGQQVTLRCSSQSGHNTVSWYQQALGQGPQFIFQYYREEENGRGNFPPRFSGLQFPNYSSELNVNALELDDSALYLCASSLPRDRGRGEAFFGQGTRLTVV.

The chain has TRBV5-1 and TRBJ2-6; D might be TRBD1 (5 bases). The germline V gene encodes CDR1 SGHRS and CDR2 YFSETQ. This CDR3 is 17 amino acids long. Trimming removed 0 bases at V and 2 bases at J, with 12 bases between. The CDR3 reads CASSLANDSPGANVLTF. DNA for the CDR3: TGCGCCAGCAGCTTGGCCAACGACAGCCCTGGGGCCAACGTCCTGACTTTC.

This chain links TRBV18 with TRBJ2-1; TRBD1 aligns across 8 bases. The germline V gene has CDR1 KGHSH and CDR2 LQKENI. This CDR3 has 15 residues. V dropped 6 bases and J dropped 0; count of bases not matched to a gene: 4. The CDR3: CASSPGQVSYNEQFF. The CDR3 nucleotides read TGTGCCAGCTCCCCGGGACAGGTCTCCTACAATGAGCAGTTCTTC.